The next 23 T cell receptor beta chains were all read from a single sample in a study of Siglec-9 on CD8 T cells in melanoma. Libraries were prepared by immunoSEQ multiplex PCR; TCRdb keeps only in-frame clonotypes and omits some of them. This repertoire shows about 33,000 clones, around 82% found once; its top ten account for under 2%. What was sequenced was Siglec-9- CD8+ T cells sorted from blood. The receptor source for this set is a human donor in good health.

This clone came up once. The CDR3 region is CASSPVHEQYF. The CDR3 DNA sequence: TGTGCCAGCAGCCCCGTCCACGAGCAGTACTTC. The chain uses TRBV5-4 and TRBJ2-7, with D uncertain. Germline CDR1 SGHNT, CDR2 YYREEE (reference sequence). V was pared by 4 bases and J by 5 bases, with 7 bases between. The CDR3 loop spans 11 amino acids.

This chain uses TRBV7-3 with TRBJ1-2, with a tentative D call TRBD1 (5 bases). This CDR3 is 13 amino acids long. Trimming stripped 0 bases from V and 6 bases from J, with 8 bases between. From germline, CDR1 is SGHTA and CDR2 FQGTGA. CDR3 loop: CASSLTDSHGYTF. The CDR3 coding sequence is TGTGCCAGCAGCTTAACCGACAGCCATGGCTACACCTTC. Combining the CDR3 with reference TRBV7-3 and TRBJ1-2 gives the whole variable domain GAGVSQTPSNKVTEKGKYVELRCDPISGHTALYWYRQSLGQGPEFLIYFQGTGAADDSGLPNDRFFAVRPEGSVSTLKIQRTERGDSAVYLCASSLTDSHGYTFGSGTRLTVV.

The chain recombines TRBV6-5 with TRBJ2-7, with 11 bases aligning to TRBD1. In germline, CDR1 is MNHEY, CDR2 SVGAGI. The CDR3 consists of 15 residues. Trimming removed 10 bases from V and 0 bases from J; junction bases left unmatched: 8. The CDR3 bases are TGTGCCACCCAAACCGGGACAGGGGGCTCCTACGAGCAGTACTTC. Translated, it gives CATQTGTGGSYEQYF.

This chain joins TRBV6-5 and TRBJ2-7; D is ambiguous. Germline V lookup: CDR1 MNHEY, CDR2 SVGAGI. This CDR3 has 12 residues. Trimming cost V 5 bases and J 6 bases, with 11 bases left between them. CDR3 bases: TGTGCCAGCAGTGACGAAGGGCTCGAGCAGTACTTC. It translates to CASSDEGLEQYF.

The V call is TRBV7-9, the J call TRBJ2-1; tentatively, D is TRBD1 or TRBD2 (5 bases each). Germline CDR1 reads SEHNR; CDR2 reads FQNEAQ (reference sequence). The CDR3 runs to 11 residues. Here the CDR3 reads CAGDQYNEQFF. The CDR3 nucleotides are TGTGCTGGGGACCAGTACAATGAGCAGTTCTTC. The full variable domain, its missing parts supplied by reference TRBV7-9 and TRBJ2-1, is DTGVSQNPRHKITKRGQNVTFRCDPISEHNRLYWYRQTLGQGPEFLTYFQNEAQLEKSRLLSDRFSAERPKGSFSTLEIQRTEQGDSAMYLCAGDQYNEQFFGPGTRLTVL.

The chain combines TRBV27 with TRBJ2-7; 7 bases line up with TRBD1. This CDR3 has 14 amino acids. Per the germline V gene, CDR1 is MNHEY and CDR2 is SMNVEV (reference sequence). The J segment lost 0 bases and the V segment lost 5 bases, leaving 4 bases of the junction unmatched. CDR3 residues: CASSIGDSSYEQYF. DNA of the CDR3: TGTGCCAGCAGTATAGGGGACAGCTCCTACGAGCAGTACTTC.

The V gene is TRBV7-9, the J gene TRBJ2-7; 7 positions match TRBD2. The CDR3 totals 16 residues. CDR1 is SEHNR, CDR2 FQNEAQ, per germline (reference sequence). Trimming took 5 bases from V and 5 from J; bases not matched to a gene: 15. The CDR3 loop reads CASSDPSLGGWHEQYF. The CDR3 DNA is TGTGCCAGCAGCGACCCGAGTTTGGGAGGGTGGCACGAGCAGTACTTC.

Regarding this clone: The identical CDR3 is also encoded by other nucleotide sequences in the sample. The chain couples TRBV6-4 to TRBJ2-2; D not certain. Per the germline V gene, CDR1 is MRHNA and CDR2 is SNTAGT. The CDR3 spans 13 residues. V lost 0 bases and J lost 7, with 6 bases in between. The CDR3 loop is CASSDSTGGELFF. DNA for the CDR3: TGTGCCAGCAGTGACTCGACCGGCGGGGAGCTGTTTTTT.

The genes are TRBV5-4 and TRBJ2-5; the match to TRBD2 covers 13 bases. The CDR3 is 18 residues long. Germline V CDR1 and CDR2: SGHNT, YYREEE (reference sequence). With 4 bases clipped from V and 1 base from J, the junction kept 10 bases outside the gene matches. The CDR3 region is CASSPSGTSGILQETQYF. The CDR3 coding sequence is TGTGCCAGCAGCCCCAGCGGGACTAGCGGGATTCTCCAAGAGACCCAGTACTTC.

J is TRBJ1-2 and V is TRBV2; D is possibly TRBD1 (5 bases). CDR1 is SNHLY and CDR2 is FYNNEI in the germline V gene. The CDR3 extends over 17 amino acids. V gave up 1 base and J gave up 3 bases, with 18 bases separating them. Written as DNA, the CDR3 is TGTGCCAGCAGTGAAGGTGCCGGGGCCGGCAGGTACTATGGCTACACCTTC. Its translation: CASSEGAGAGRYYGYTF.

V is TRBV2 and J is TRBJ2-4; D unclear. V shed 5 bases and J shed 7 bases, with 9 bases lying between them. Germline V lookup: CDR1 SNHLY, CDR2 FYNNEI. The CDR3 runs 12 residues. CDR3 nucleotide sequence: TGTGCCAGCAGTCGCCTCGGGAACATTCAGTACTTC. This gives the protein CASSRLGNIQYF.

The CDR3 DNA reads as TGTGCCAGCAGCTTTGGGGCGGAAAGCACAGATACGCAGTATTTT. Translated: CASSFGAESTDTQYF. This chain connects TRBV7-3 to TRBJ2-3, with a tentative D call TRBD1 (5 bases). Germline V CDR1 and CDR2: SGHTA, FQGTGA. V was cut by 3 bases and J by 0 bases, with 10 bases left in between. The CDR3 is 15 amino acids.

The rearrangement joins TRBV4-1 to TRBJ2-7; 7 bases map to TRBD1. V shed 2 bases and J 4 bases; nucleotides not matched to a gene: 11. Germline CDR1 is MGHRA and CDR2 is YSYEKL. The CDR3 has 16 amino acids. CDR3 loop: CASSQNTRDRKYEQYF. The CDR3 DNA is TGCGCCAGCAGCCAAAACACCCGGGACAGAAAATACGAGCAGTACTTC.

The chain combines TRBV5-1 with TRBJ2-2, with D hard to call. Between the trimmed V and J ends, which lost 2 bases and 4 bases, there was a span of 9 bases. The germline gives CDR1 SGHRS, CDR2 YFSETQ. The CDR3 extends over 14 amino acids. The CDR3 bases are TGCGCCAGCAGCTTCAGCAGATTCACCGGGGAGCTGTTTTTT. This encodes CASSFSRFTGELFF.

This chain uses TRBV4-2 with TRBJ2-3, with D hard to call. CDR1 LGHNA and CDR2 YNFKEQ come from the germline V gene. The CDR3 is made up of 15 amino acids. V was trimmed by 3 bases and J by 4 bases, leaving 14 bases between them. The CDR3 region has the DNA TGTGCCAGCAGCCATTTTGGAAAGGTAGCAGATACGCAGTATTTT. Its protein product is CASSHFGKVADTQYF.

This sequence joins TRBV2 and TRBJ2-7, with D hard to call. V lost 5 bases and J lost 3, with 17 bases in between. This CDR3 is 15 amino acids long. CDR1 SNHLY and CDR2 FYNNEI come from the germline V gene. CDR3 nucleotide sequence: TGTGCCAGCAGTCACGACGGTAAACTTAACTACGAGCAGTACTTC. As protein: CASSHDGKLNYEQYF.

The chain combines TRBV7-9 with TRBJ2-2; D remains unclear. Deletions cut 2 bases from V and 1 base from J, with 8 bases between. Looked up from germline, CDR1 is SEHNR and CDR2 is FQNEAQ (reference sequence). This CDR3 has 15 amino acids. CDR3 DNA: TGTGCCAGCAGCTTATTTTCGTTGAACACCGGGGAGCTGTTTTTT. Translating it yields CASSLFSLNTGELFF.

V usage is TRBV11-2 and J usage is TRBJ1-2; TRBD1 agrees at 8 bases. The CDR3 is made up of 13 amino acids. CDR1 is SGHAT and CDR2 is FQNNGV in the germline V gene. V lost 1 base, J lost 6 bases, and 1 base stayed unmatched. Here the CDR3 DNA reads TGTGCCAGCAGCTTAGTGGACAGGGATGGCTACACCTTC. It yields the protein CASSLVDRDGYTF.

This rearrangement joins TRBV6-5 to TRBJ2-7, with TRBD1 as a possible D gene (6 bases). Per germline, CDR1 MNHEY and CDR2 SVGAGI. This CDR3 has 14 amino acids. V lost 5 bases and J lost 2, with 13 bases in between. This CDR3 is CASSEMDRPYEQYF. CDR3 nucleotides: TGTGCCAGCAGTGAAATGGACAGACCCTACGAGCAGTACTTC.

The CDR3 loop reads CASSWGQGAGEQYF. Written as DNA, the CDR3 is TGTGCCAGCAGTTGGGGACAGGGGGCAGGCGAGCAGTACTTC. This sequence joins TRBV6-5 and TRBJ2-7, with 12 bases aligning to TRBD1. With V trimmed by 4 bases and J by 6 bases, 4 bases remained unmatched. Germline V gene sequence: CDR1 MNHEY, CDR2 SVGAGI. This CDR3 is 14 amino acids long.

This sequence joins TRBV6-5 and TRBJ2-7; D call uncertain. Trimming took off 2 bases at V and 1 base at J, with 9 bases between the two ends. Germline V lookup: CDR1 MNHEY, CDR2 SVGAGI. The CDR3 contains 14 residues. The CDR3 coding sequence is TGTGCCAGCAGTTACGAGGCAGGATCCTACGAGCAGTACTTC. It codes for CASSYEAGSYEQYF.

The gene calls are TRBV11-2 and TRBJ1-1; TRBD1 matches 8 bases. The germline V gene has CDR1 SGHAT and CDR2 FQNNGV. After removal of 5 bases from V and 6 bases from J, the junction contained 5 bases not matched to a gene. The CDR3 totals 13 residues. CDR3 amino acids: CASSRTGSAEAFF. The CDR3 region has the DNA TGTGCCAGCAGCCGGACAGGGAGCGCTGAAGCTTTCTTT.

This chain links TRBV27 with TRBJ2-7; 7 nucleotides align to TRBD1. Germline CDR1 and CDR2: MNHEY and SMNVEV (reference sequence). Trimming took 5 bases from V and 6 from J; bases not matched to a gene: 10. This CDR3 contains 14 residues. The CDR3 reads CASSPGTESSEQYF. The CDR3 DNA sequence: TGTGCCAGCAGTCCTGGGACAGAATCAAGCGAGCAGTACTTC.